This T cell receptor (beta chain) was retrieved from a study of beta chain features in type 1 diabetes. Isolated RNA was reverse transcribed in full, so expressed TCRB transcripts were sequenced. Profiling relied on immunoSEQ multiplex PCR, and the TCRdb table lists in-frame clones only, not all of them. This sample has hundreds of thousands of clones; approximately 28% occur once, and the top ten carry about 0.06%. This CDR3 region has 14 residues. V lost 3 bases and J 7 bases, leaving 17 bases between the germline ends. Germline V gene data show CDR1 as SGDLS and CDR2 as YYNGEE. Concerning this clone itself: Its cognate antigen is unknown.

Study conclusions and caveats: A PCR bias possibly favoring shorter templates would apply equally to patients and controls.

Sequencing input: naive CD4+ T cells from blood. The rearrangement joins TRBV9 to TRBJ2-7; D assignment may be TRBD1 or TRBD2 (5 bases each). The receptor was derived from a man between 18 and 29 years old in good health. In DNA form, the CDR3 reads TGTGCCAGCAGCGGCCCGGGACGCTCAAGGGAGCAGTACTTC. It is translated as CASSGPGRSREQYF. The variable domain in full, with the rest retrieved from reference TRBV9 and TRBJ2-7, is DSGVTQTPKHLITATGQRVTLRCSPRSGDLSVYWYQQSLDQGLQFLIQYYNGEERAKGNILERFSAQQFPDLHSELNLSSLELGDSALYFCASSGPGRSREQYFGPGTRLTVT.